In its sample, the clone carrying this T cell receptor (beta chain) was seen many times. The data belong to a study of T cells in Graves' hyperthyroidism and ophthalmopathy. Blood sampling occurred at first hyperthyroidism diagnosis, ahead of any ophthalmopathy symptoms. The investigators amplified TCR beta CDR3 regions from RNA transcripts. RT-PCR in the first round (using the HTBI primer set) targeted the TCR CDR3. TCRdb independently ran MiXCR on the multiplex PCR reads; one entry per CDR3 protein. Seen here are fewer than 450,000 distinct CDR3 sequences, 15% to 20% observed once, and the top ten hold almost 35%. The sequenced material came from blood. The receptor was derived from a woman between 25 and 40 years old with Graves' hyperthyroidism that later progressed to Graves' ophthalmopathy.

DNA for the CDR3: TGTGCCAGCAGCCAGTCCTTTGAGACCCAGTACTTC. This sequence encodes CASSQSFETQYF. This rearrangement joins TRBV3-1 to TRBJ2-5; D remains unclear. Germline V gives CDR1 LGHDT, CDR2 YNNKEL (reference sequence). The CDR3 length is 12 residues. Trimming cost V 3 bases and J 5 bases, with 7 bases left between them.